Listed below are T cell receptor beta chains from one sample, sequenced in a study of neurological immune-mediated disorders. MiXCR, run by TCRdb on the 5' RACE reads, gives a single entry per CDR3 protein. The sample lists about 59,000 distinct CDR3 sequences, around 3.4% occurring once. Input material: PBMCs. These receptor sequences come from a woman in her twenties or thirties with multiple sclerosis. Both conserved end residues are part of each CDR3. A D gene is named only where the DNA matches it firmly. Rows give clone size only sometimes, using once, few, many, or a class for an expanded clone.

TRBV5-1	-	TRBJ1-5	many	CASSLAGSNQPQNF	TGCGCCAGCAGCTTGGCGGGTAGCAATCAGCCCCAGAATTTT
TRBV27	-	TRBJ2-3	many	CASSLTQPGAGADTQYF	TGTGCCAGCAGTTTAACCCAGCCCGGGGCAGGGGCAGATACGCAGTATTTT
TRBV5-1	-	TRBJ2-5	-	CASSDPRGGETQYF	TGCGCCAGCAGCGATCCTAGAGGAGGGGAGACCCAGTACTTC
TRBV7-9	-	TRBJ1-5	-	CASSPSRSDQPQNF	TGTGCCAGCAGCCCGTCCCGCAGCGATCAGCCCCAGAATTTT
TRBV12-3/TRBV12-4	-	TRBJ1-4	many	CASRLSGTEKLFF	TGTGCCAGCAGATTATCAGGGACTGAAAAACTGTTTTTT
TRBV20-1	-	TRBJ2-7	many	CSATDQGGEQYF	TGCAGTGCCACGGATCAAGGGGGCGAGCAGTACTTC
TRBV5-5	TRBD2	TRBJ2-5	many	CASSLAPGGPETQYF	TGTGCCAGCAGCTTGGCCCCGGGAGGGCCAGAGACCCAGTACTTC
TRBV20-1	-	TRBJ1-6	many	CSARTQGYNSPLHF	TGCAGTGCTAGGACGCAGGGTTATAATTCACCCCTCCACTTT
TRBV7-3	-	TRBJ2-2	many	CASSLSAGELFF	TGTGCCAGCAGCTTATCTGCCGGGGAGCTGTTTTTT
TRBV28	-	TRBJ2-1	many	CASSPGGGSSYNEQFF	TGTGCCAGCAGTCCCGGAGGGGGGAGCTCCTACAATGAGCAGTTCTTC
TRBV21-1	-	TRBJ2-2	many	CASSLIDAGHNTGELFF	TGTGCCAGCAGCTTGATAGATGCGGGACACAACACCGGGGAGCTGTTTTTT
TRBV27	-	TRBJ2-3	many	CASSPSGIRRPDTQYF	TGTGCCAGCAGTCCATCCGGGATCCGACGGCCAGATACGCAGTATTTT
TRBV5-1	-	TRBJ2-1	many	CASSQGGGPSRNEQFF	TGCGCCAGCAGCCAAGGAGGGGGACCCTCGCGGAATGAGCAGTTCTTC
TRBV9	TRBD2	TRBJ2-5	many	CASSRTSGGPLYF	TGTGCCAGCAGCCGGACTAGCGGGGGCCCGCTGTACTTC
TRBV5-1	-	TRBJ2-5	many	CASNPGIRDEETQYF	TGCGCCAGCAACCCCGGGATCCGCGACGAAGAGACCCAGTACTTC
TRBV25-1	TRBD1	TRBJ2-5	-	CASSESVQGRETQYF	TGTGCCAGCAGTGAATCTGTACAGGGGCGAGAGACCCAGTACTTC
TRBV3-1	-	TRBJ2-1	many	CASSQSRRPYNEQFF	TGTGCCAGCAGCCAATCGCGGAGGCCCTACAATGAGCAGTTCTTC
TRBV5-1	-	TRBJ1-1	many	CASSSQGRNTEAFF	TGCGCCAGCAGCTCTCAGGGGAGGAACACTGAAGCTTTCTTT
TRBV6-5	TRBD2	TRBJ2-5	many	CASKGRALETQYF	TGTGCCAGCAAGGGGAGGGCCTTGGAGACCCAGTACTTC
TRBV7-2	-	TRBJ1-5	-	CASSLHGQTNQPQHF	TGTGCCAGCAGCTTACACGGACAGACCAATCAGCCCCAGCATTTT
TRBV12-3/TRBV12-4	-	TRBJ1-2	many	CASRRPGDHGYTF	TGTGCCAGCCGCCGTCCAGGGGATCATGGCTACACCTTC
TRBV6-2/TRBV6-3	-	TRBJ2-3	many	CASSFRATDTQYF	TGTGCCAGCAGTTTTCGAGCGACAGATACGCAGTATTTT
TRBV5-1	TRBD1	TRBJ1-1	many	CASSITGESNTEAFF	TGCGCCAGCAGCATTACAGGGGAGTCGAACACTGAAGCTTTCTTT
TRBV5-1	TRBD1	TRBJ2-7	many	CASSTRQGAAIYEQYF	TGCGCCAGCAGCACTAGACAGGGGGCGGCTATCTACGAGCAGTACTTC
TRBV5-1	TRBD2	TRBJ2-3	many	CASSFGGLAQTDTQYF	TGCGCCAGCAGCTTCGGCGGACTAGCGCAAACAGATACGCAGTATTTT
TRBV5-1	TRBD1	TRBJ2-7	many	CASSRDRGTYEQYF	TGCGCCAGCAGCAGGGACAGGGGGACCTACGAGCAGTACTTC
TRBV6-6	-	TRBJ1-1	many	CASTSPGRDGTEAFF	TGTGCCAGCACCAGTCCCGGGAGGGACGGGACTGAAGCTTTCTTT
TRBV6-2/TRBV6-3	-	TRBJ2-2	-	CASRRLLNTGELFF	TGTGCCAGCAGGCGCTTACTGAACACCGGGGAGCTGTTTTTT
TRBV11-2	-	TRBJ2-1	many	CASSFFPGEANEQFF	TGTGCCAGCAGCTTCTTCCCGGGGGAGGCCAATGAGCAGTTCTTC
TRBV6-5	-	TRBJ1-1	many	CASSYPKTGNTEAFF	TGTGCCAGCAGTTACCCGAAAACAGGGAACACTGAAGCTTTCTTT
TRBV7-8	-	TRBJ2-7	few	CASSLGSREQYF	TGTGCCAGCAGCTTAGGTTCTAGAGAGCAGTACTTC
TRBV20-1	TRBD2	TRBJ2-3	many	CSVGTSGSSRTDTQYF	TGCAGTGTCGGCACTAGCGGGAGTTCCCGCACAGATACGCAGTATTTT
TRBV5-1	-	TRBJ2-7	many	CASSLTGQSYEQYF	TGCGCCAGCAGCTTGACCGGACAGTCCTACGAGCAGTACTTC
TRBV20-1	-	TRBJ2-3	few	CSASRLSYTDTQYF	TGCAGTGCTAGCCGGCTGAGCTACACAGATACGCAGTATTTT
TRBV12-3/TRBV12-4	TRBD1	TRBJ1-1	many	CASRDRTGHTEAFF	TGTGCCAGCAGGGACAGGACGGGTCACACTGAAGCTTTCTTT
TRBV6-5	TRBD2	TRBJ2-1	many	CASRPGLAGLFEQFF	TGTGCCAGCAGGCCGGGACTAGCGGGATTATTTGAGCAGTTCTTC
TRBV29-1	-	TRBJ2-2	many	CSVGSTGELFF	TGCAGCGTTGGCTCCACCGGGGAGCTGTTTTTT
TRBV7-8	TRBD2	TRBJ2-5	many	CASRMGLARGETQYF	TGTGCCAGCAGAATGGGACTAGCGAGGGGAGAGACCCAGTACTTC
TRBV3-1	-	TRBJ2-7	few	CASSQGVRYEQYF	TGTGCCAGCAGCCAGGGGGTTCGTTACGAGCAGTACTTC
TRBV5-1	-	TRBJ1-4	many	CASSPGFGRSEKLFF	TGCGCCAGCAGCCCTGGTTTCGGACGTTCTGAAAAACTGTTTTTT
TRBV4-2	-	TRBJ1-5	-	CASSQDRGGRYQPQHF	TGTGCCAGCAGCCAAGATCGGGGGGGGCGGTATCAGCCCCAGCATTTT
TRBV27	-	TRBJ1-6	many	CASSLIKGGSPLHF	TGTGCCAGCAGTTTAATAAAGGGGGGTTCACCCCTCCACTTT
TRBV7-2	TRBD2	TRBJ2-2	many	CASSLASGRAGELFF	TGTGCCAGCAGCTTAGCCAGCGGGAGAGCCGGGGAGCTGTTTTTT
TRBV20-1	-	TRBJ2-7	many	CSALDGNYEQYF	TGCAGTGCATTGGACGGTAACTACGAGCAGTACTTC
TRBV5-5	-	TRBJ1-6	many	CASSLGPREGSPLHF	TGTGCCAGCAGCCTTGGGCCCAGGGAGGGCTCACCCCTCCACTTT
TRBV12-3/TRBV12-4	-	TRBJ1-3	many	CASNSGVGNTIYF	TGTGCCAGCAACTCAGGGGTTGGAAACACCATATATTTT